This T cell receptor (beta chain) was captured by sequencing in a study of cytomegalovirus exposure and HLA in healthy donors. Regarding the study as a whole: Most TCR sequences were rare, but some public TCRs occurred in many donors. Being productive about 87% or about 30% of the time was typical of most TCR beta V segments in an earlier analysis.

A note on this clone: Its antigen is still unknown.

The PCR had 60 Vbeta and 13 Jbeta primers. Generated by immunoSEQ multiplex PCR, the TCRdb table keeps only in-frame clones and is missing some. This specimen shows 200,000 or so clones; the ten leading clones hold around 0.74%. This clonotype originated in a boy aged 5-17 years in good health and CMV-seronegative. The sample comprised PBMCs.

CDR3 nucleotides: TGTGCCAGCAGCCAAGCGGAGGTGAACACTGAAGCTTTCTTT. It is translated as CASSQAEVNTEAFF. V gene TRBV4-2 combines with J gene TRBJ1-1; D gene ambiguous. This CDR3 is 14 amino acids long. Trimming stripped 1 base from V and 0 bases from J, with 6 bases between. Germline CDR1 LGHNA, CDR2 YNFKEQ.